This TCR beta chain was sequenced during a study of T cells in Graves' hyperthyroidism and ophthalmopathy. CDR3 length: 13 residues. Germline loops: CDR1 SGHTA, CDR2 FQGNSA. Trimming took off 2 bases at V and 3 bases at J, with 8 bases between the two ends. This clonotype was observed many times. The TCR beta CDR3 regions underwent amplification using RNA transcripts as the source. The HTBI primer set was used in a first-round RT-PCR of the TCR CDR3. TCRdb itself ran the multiplex PCR reads through MiXCR, one entry per CDR3 protein. The table lists 800,000 or so distinct CDR3 sequences, more than 30% of them singletons.

The genes are TRBV7-2 and TRBJ2-7; D is undetermined. The receptor's source is a young man with Graves' hyperthyroidism. The sequenced sample consisted of blood. The DNA for the CDR3 is TGTGCCAGCAGCTTACCTCAGGTCTACGAGCAGTACTTC. Translation: CASSLPQVYEQYF.